One and the same sample provided the 15 T cell receptor beta chains below, sequenced in a study of blood T cell repertoires in COVID-19. Measured with immunoSEQ multiplex PCR; TCRdb has only the in-frame clones, and not every one. The data contain more than 200,000 clones, approximately 80% of them singletons. The sample consisted of peripheral blood. These receptors were obtained from a man in his sixties with acute or convalescent COVID-19.

The gene calls are TRBV7-9 and TRBJ2-1; D perhaps matches TRBD2 (5 bases). Trimming left V 5 bases short and J 4 bases short, with 15 bases between. Germline CDR1 SEHNR, CDR2 FQNEAQ (reference sequence). The CDR3 extends over 15 amino acids. As DNA, the CDR3 is TGTGCCAGCAGCGATGCGTCCCGGAGGTACAATGAGCAGTTCTTC. As protein: CASSDASRRYNEQFF.

The rearrangement joins TRBV24-1 to TRBJ2-2, with D uncertain. Germline lookup yields CDR1 KGHDR and CDR2 SFDVKD. The CDR3 spans 15 residues. Trimming shortened V by 5 bases and J by 1 base, and 10 bases separated the two germline ends. Here the CDR3 DNA reads TGTGCCACCAGTGCGGGTTCGGAGAACACCGGGGAGCTGTTTTTT. Translation: CATSAGSENTGELFF.

The chain combines TRBV6-5 with TRBJ2-5, with 9 bases fitting TRBD1. V was pared by 8 bases and J by 5 bases, with 3 bases of the junction left unmatched. Germline V gene lookup returns CDR1 MNHEY and CDR2 SVGAGI. This CDR3 has 12 residues. The CDR3 DNA reads TGTGCCAGCTCGGACAGGGGTGAGACCCAGTACTTC. Its protein product is CASSDRGETQYF.

V and J are TRBV7-2 and TRBJ2-7; 10 nucleotides match TRBD2. Germline CDR1 SGHTA, CDR2 FQGNSA. V shed 3 bases, J shed 4 bases, and the junction held 3 bases outside the gene matches. CDR3 size: 14 residues. As DNA, the CDR3 is TGTGCCAGCAGCTTTGCTAGCGGGAGTTACGAGCAGTACTTC. Its translation is CASSFASGSYEQYF.

This chain links TRBV5-8 with TRBJ1-6; D might be TRBD1 (6 bases). CDR1 SGHTS and CDR2 YDEGEE come from the germline V gene. The V gene lost 3 bases and the J gene lost 3 bases, with 10 bases spanning the gap. CDR3 size: 15 residues. CDR3 nucleotide sequence: TGTGCCAGCAGCTCCCCGACAGGCTATAATTCACCCCTCCACTTT. Translating gives CASSSPTGYNSPLHF. Looking up the rest from reference TRBV5-8 and TRBJ1-6 gives the full variable domain: EAGVTQSPTHLIKTRGQQATLRCSPISGHTSVYWYQQALGLGLQFLLWYDEGEERNRGNFPPRFSGRQFPNYSSELNVNALELEDSALYLCASSSPTGYNSPLHFGNGTRLTVT.

The chain has TRBV2 and TRBJ1-2, with D maybe TRBD1 (6 bases). CDR3 length: 14 residues. The germline gives CDR1 SNHLY, CDR2 FYNNEI. The ends were cut back, 1 base at V and 5 bases at J, with 11 bases in the middle. In DNA, the CDR3 is TGTGCCAGCAGTGAAGGGACAGCTTTATATGGCTACACCTTC. Amino acid sequence: CASSEGTALYGYTF.

The J gene is TRBJ2-1, the V gene TRBV5-1; 7 bases align to TRBD2. The germline V gene encodes CDR1 SGHRS and CDR2 YFSETQ. CDR3 length: 13 residues. V lost 1 base and J lost 9; bases outside the gene matches: 4. The CDR3 sequence is CASSLLRGTEQFF. CDR3 sequence (DNA): TGCGCCAGCAGCTTGTTGCGGGGGACTGAGCAGTTCTTC. The complete variable domain, with remaining parts taken from reference TRBV5-1 and TRBJ2-1, reads KAGVTQTPRYLIKTRGQQVTLSCSPISGHRSVSWYQQTPGQGLQFLFEYFSETQRNKGNFPGRFSGRQFSNSRSEMNVSTLELGDSALYLCASSLLRGTEQFFGPGTRLTVL.

This sequence joins TRBV6-1 and TRBJ1-5; possible D gene TRBD1, 5 bases. The germline gives CDR1 MNHNS, CDR2 SASEGT. The V and J ends lost 2 bases and 7 bases respectively, with 18 bases between them. The CDR3 runs to 16 residues. DNA for the CDR3: TGTGCCAGCAGTGAATATCAGGGCATTCGAAACCAGCCCCAGCATTTT. It codes for CASSEYQGIRNQPQHF.

The genes are TRBV10-3 and TRBJ2-4; D possibly corresponds to TRBD2 (6 bases). The V gene's germline CDR1 is ENHRY and CDR2 SYGVKD. Trimming removed 10 bases from V and 0 bases from J, with 13 bases in between. This CDR3 contains 14 residues. In DNA form, the CDR3 reads TGTGCCACCGGAGGGGACCAAGCCAAAAACATTCAGTACTTC. It yields the protein CATGGDQAKNIQYF.

In DNA form, the CDR3 reads TGTGCCACCCGGGACTCCTACGACTACAATGAGCAGTTCTTC. Translating gives CATRDSYDYNEQFF. The chain recombines TRBV10-3 with TRBJ2-1; possibly TRBD2 for D (6 bases). The CDR3 loop spans 14 amino acids. CDR1 and CDR2 from the germline V gene are ENHRY and SYGVKD. The V end lost 10 bases, the J end lost 3 bases, and 16 bases lay between the germline ends.

The chain couples TRBV28 to TRBJ1-5, with D perhaps matching TRBD1 (5 bases). The CDR3 totals 14 residues. From germline, CDR1 is MDHEN and CDR2 SYDVKM. V gave up 6 bases and J gave up 5 bases, with 14 bases separating them. The CDR3, as DNA: TGTGCCAGCAGGGAGGGCAGGGAGCATCAGCCCCAGCATTTT. Amino acid sequence: CASREGREHQPQHF.

This sequence joins TRBV6-2 or TRBV6-3 and TRBJ2-1; 11 bases are shared with TRBD2. The junction had 3 bases not matched to a gene; V was cut back by 0 bases and J by 2 bases. The CDR3 totals 17 residues. Germline values: CDR1 MNHEY, CDR2 SVGEGT. The CDR3 DNA reads TGTGCCAGCAGTTACTCGGGACTAGCGGTTACCTACAATGAGCAGTTCTTC. Amino acid sequence: CASSYSGLAVTYNEQFF.

The CDR3 DNA is TGTGCCATCAGGAGGACAGGGCTGTCCTACGAGCAGTACTTC. Its translation is CAIRRTGLSYEQYF. The J gene is TRBJ2-7, the V gene TRBV10-3, with 8 bases fitting TRBD1. V dropped 6 bases and J dropped 1; count of bases not matched to a gene: 5. This CDR3 region has 14 residues. Germline lookup yields CDR1 ENHRY and CDR2 SYGVKD.

The chain employs TRBV3-1 (or the pseudogene TRBV3-2) and TRBJ1-3; weak D call: TRBD1 (5 bases). The V end lost 4 bases, the J end lost 2 bases, and 6 bases lay between the germline ends. The CDR3 is made up of 13 amino acids. Germline V CDR1 and CDR2: LGHDT, YNNKEL (reference sequence). The CDR3 loop is CASSRGAGNTIYF. As DNA, the CDR3 is TGTGCCAGCAGCCGGGGGGCTGGAAACACCATATATTTT.

This chain connects TRBV19 to TRBJ2-7; TRBD1 matches at 7 bases. The CDR3 extends over 13 amino acids. Germline CDR1 reads LNHDA; CDR2 reads SQIVND (reference sequence). V lost 3 bases to trimming and J lost 5 bases; unmatched junction nucleotides: 4. The CDR3 reads CASSIRGSHEQYF. In DNA, the CDR3 is TGTGCCAGTAGTATCAGGGGGTCCCACGAGCAGTACTTC.